Below, one T cell receptor beta chain is given with its context. In the source study's methods: Estimates of nucleated cell counts were drawn from the amplification of reference gene primers. Using immunoSEQ multiplex PCR, the repertoire was profiled, and TCRdb retains in-frame clones only, with some absent. V and J calls plus clone size are reproduced from that table; the DNA served to infer D and trimming. The data show about 210,000 clones, with around 80% seen just once and around 13% held by the top ten. Trimming stripped 4 bases from V and 10 bases from J, with 11 bases between. CDR3 length: 11 amino acids. Germline CDR1 SGHDT, CDR2 YYEEEE. The data were obtained in a study of blood T cell repertoires in COVID-19. Background on the study: The United States, Italy and Spain provided the acute and convalescent COVID-19 samples. PBMCs, B-cell-depleted T cells, or T cells provided the cDNA or gDNA that made up the material.

The source of this sequence is a human donor in a cohort sampled during active COVID-19. This sequence joins TRBV5-6 and TRBJ1-2; D gene ambiguous. Material: peripheral blood. This CDR3 reads CASSRGIFYTF. CDR3 nucleotides: TGTGCCAGCAGCCGGGGAATTTTCTACACCTTC.